A single sample is the source of the 16 T cell receptor beta chains below, sequenced in a study of patients and donors after allogeneic stem cell transplantation. From the RT-PCR reads, TCRdb called clonotypes with MiXCR, one entry per CDR3 protein. The table has about 960,000 distinct CDR3 sequences, 18% seen once. The specimen was blood, either unsorted or a sorted T cell fraction (not recorded which). Source of these receptors: a human donor who was either an allogeneic HSCT recipient or a stem cell or donor lymphocyte infusion donor (not recorded which). It is not recorded whose cells these are; they may come from a transplant donor.

This clonotype was found a few times. A much bigger clone sits one base away, suggesting this may be a read error. The chain employs TRBV6-5 and TRBJ1-1; D might be TRBD1 (5 bases). CDR1 and CDR2 from the germline V gene are MNHEY and SVGAGI. This CDR3 comprises 13 residues. Trimming left V 2 bases short and J 3 bases short, with 7 bases between. CDR3 sequence: CASSYRDHTEAFF. The CDR3 coding sequence is TGTGCCAGCAGTTACAGGGACCACACTGAAGCTTTCTTT.

This clonotype was recorded a few times. The chain carries TRBV12-3 or TRBV12-4 and TRBJ1-2; weak D call: TRBD1 (5 bases). Trimming stripped 0 bases from V and 2 bases from J, with 13 bases between. The CDR3 loop spans 16 amino acids. This CDR3 reads CASSLAPGPRNYGYTF. In nucleotides, the CDR3 is TGTGCCAGCAGTTTAGCCCCGGGGCCTAGGAACTATGGCTACACCTTC.

The chain links TRBV29-1 to TRBJ1-2, with unresolved D. Germline CDR1 SQVTM, CDR2 ANQGSEA. With 2 bases removed from V and 10 bases from J, the gap between germline ends came to 11 bases. This CDR3 is built from 11 residues. CDR3 loop: CSVELGSYYTF. The CDR3, as DNA: TGCAGCGTTGAACTGGGCAGTTACTACACCTTC.

The chain uses TRBV24-1 and TRBJ2-3; D gene uncertain. The CDR3 consists of 16 residues. V lost 0 bases, J lost 0 bases, and 9 bases lay in between. Germline CDR1 reads KGHDR; CDR2 reads SFDVKD. The CDR3 DNA reads as TGTGCCACCAGTGATTTGGTCGGAAGCAGCACAGATACGCAGTATTTT. Translating it yields CATSDLVGSSTDTQYF.

The chain couples TRBV5-1 to TRBJ1-3, with a tentative D call TRBD1 (5 bases). The V and J ends lost 0 bases and 4 bases respectively, with 11 bases between them. The V gene's germline CDR1 is SGHRS and CDR2 YFSETQ. There are 15 residues in the CDR3. CDR3 sequence reads: CASSLDGGKGNTIYF. The CDR3 nucleotides are TGCGCCAGCAGCTTGGATGGGGGAAAGGGAAACACCATATATTTT.

In its sample, this clonotype was seen many times. This chain joins TRBV11-2 and TRBJ2-1; D remains ambiguous. The V end lost 0 bases, the J end lost 8 bases, and 8 bases lay between the germline ends. In germline, CDR1 is SGHAT, CDR2 FQNNGV. This CDR3 spans 13 amino acids. This CDR3 is CASSLDTADEQFF. CDR3 coding DNA: TGTGCCAGCAGCTTAGATACGGCGGATGAGCAGTTCTTC.

This clonotype has just a few counts. The rearrangement uses TRBV5-1 and TRBJ2-3; 8 nucleotides align to TRBD1. V was clipped by 3 bases and J by 3 bases; unmatched bases: 3. This CDR3 has 14 amino acids. The germline gives CDR1 SGHRS, CDR2 YFSETQ. CDR3 coding DNA: TGCGCCAGCAGCTGGCGGACAGGGACAGATACGCAGTATTTT. Its translation is CASSWRTGTDTQYF.

The genes are TRBV20-1 and TRBJ2-7; TRBD1 aligns across 7 bases. V lost 3 bases to trimming and J lost 4 bases; unmatched junction nucleotides: 9. This CDR3 has 14 residues. The germline V gene encodes CDR1 DFQATT and CDR2 SNEGSKA (reference sequence). The CDR3 is CSARRQGVGYEQYF. The CDR3 DNA reads as TGCAGTGCTAGGAGGCAGGGGGTCGGGTACGAGCAGTACTTC.

Only a few counts were recorded for this clonotype. J is TRBJ1-2 and V is TRBV5-1; 8 bases are a match to TRBD1. The CDR3 spans 16 residues. Germline V gene lookup returns CDR1 SGHRS and CDR2 YFSETQ. The trim removed 4 bases at V and 2 bases at J, leaving 10 bases unmatched. CDR3 protein: CASSPWTGRGNYGYTF. The CDR3 DNA follows: TGCGCCAGCAGCCCCTGGACAGGGCGAGGGAACTATGGCTACACCTTC.

This clonotype was counted between two and nine times. The chain uses TRBV5-6 and TRBJ1-6; D is perhaps TRBD1 (6 bases). In germline, CDR1 is SGHDT, CDR2 YYEEEE. V was trimmed by 0 bases and J by 10 bases, leaving 20 bases between them. The CDR3 consists of 17 residues. The DNA for the CDR3 is TGTGCCAGCAGCTTGGGCACTCCTAGGGGGTCTCGGTCACCCCTCCACTTT. Amino acid sequence: CASSLGTPRGSRSPLHF.

This clonotype was seen more than once but under ten times. The DNA of the CDR3 is TGTGCCAGCAATGATGGACATCCGGGGGAAGCTTTCTTT. This encodes CASNDGHPGEAFF. The chain couples TRBV6-1 to TRBJ1-1, with D perhaps TRBD1 (5 bases). V was cut by 7 bases and J by 8 bases, with 17 bases left in between. This CDR3 comprises 13 residues. Per the germline V gene, CDR1 is MNHNS and CDR2 is SASEGT.

This clonotype was seen more than once but under ten times. The chain combines TRBV20-1 with TRBJ2-7, with a possible D match to TRBD2 (6 bases). Deletions cut 0 bases from V and 2 bases from J, with 11 bases between. Germline CDR1 is DFQATT and CDR2 is SNEGSKA (reference sequence). CDR3 length: 14 amino acids. The CDR3 region is CSARDVADAYEQYF. DNA for the CDR3: TGCAGTGCTAGAGATGTAGCGGATGCCTACGAGCAGTACTTC.

A few counts support this clonotype. The V and J genes are TRBV7-2 and TRBJ2-1, with TRBD2 matching 11 bases. The CDR3 has 16 amino acids. V gave up 6 bases and J gave up 5 bases; unmatched junction bases: 9. Germline values: CDR1 SGHTA, CDR2 FQGNSA. The CDR3 coding sequence is TGTGCCAGCAGGCCCCTGACTAGCGGGGCAGACAATGAGCAGTTCTTC. Its translation: CASRPLTSGADNEQFF.

The genes are TRBV27 and TRBJ2-1; D possibly corresponds to TRBD2 (6 bases). This CDR3 is 16 amino acids long. V was pared by 2 bases and J by 6 bases, with 17 bases between. Germline V gene sequence: CDR1 MNHEY, CDR2 SMNVEV (reference sequence). CDR3 sequence reads: CASSLNRGIASNEQFF. For the CDR3, the DNA is TGTGCCAGCAGTTTAAATCGCGGGATAGCTAGCAATGAGCAGTTCTTC.

This clonotype has only a few counts. V gene TRBV20-1 combines with J gene TRBJ1-1; possibly TRBD1 for D (5 bases). The CDR3 spans 14 residues. V was shortened by 2 bases and J by 6 bases, with 16 bases between the two germline ends. Looked up from germline, CDR1 is DFQATT and CDR2 is SNEGSKA (reference sequence). The CDR3 nucleotides read TGCAGTGCTAGACCCCGACTCCGAGGGGCTGAAGCTTTCTTT. The encoded protein is CSARPRLRGAEAFF.

This clonotype was counted only a few times. The chain joins TRBV29-1 to TRBJ1-1; D is unresolved. Germline V gene data show CDR1 as SQVTM and CDR2 as ANQGSEA. V was shortened by 0 bases and J by 0 bases, with 8 bases between the two germline ends. This CDR3 has 14 residues. The CDR3 loop is CSVEDTELNTEAFF. CDR3 coding DNA: TGCAGCGTTGAAGATACGGAGCTGAACACTGAAGCTTTCTTT. Based on the CDR3 plus reference TRBV29-1 and TRBJ1-1, the full variable domain is SAVISQKPSRDICQRGTSLTIQCQVDSQVTMMFWYRQQPGQSLTLIATANQGSEATYESGFVIDKFPISRPNLTFSTLTVSNMSPEDSSIYLCSVEDTELNTEAFFGQGTRLTVV.